Below, 5 T cell receptor beta chains from the same sample are listed, as sequenced in a study of blood T cell repertoires in COVID-19 (dated by TCRdb to 2019 to 2021). The library was made by the immunoSEQ multiplex PCR assay. What TCRdb holds here is the immuneACCESS table cut down to in-frame rearrangements. Part of the clones is not present; checked against another copy, under half of the missing clones reflect an unresolved V gene, and the others are unexplained. This sample lists about 240,000 clones; about 82% were detected once. Around 12% of the sample is taken by the ten largest. Sequenced sample: peripheral blood. These TCRs come from an elderly man with acute or convalescent COVID-19.

The gene calls are TRBV19 and TRBJ1-1, with TRBD1 matching over 9 bases. The V gene end was trimmed by 6 bases and the J gene end by 5 bases; junction bases not matched to a gene: 4. The CDR3 consists of 13 residues. The V gene's germline CDR1 is LNHDA and CDR2 SQIVND (reference sequence). The DNA for the CDR3 is TGTGCCAGTAGACAGGGGGCGCGGACTGAAGCTTTCTTT. This codes for CASRQGARTEAFF. Full variable domain (rest looked up from reference TRBV19 and TRBJ1-1): DGGITQSPKYLFRKEGQNVTLSCEQNLNHDAMYWYRQDPGQGLRLIYYSQIVNDFQKGDIAEGYSVSREKKESFPLTVTSAQKNPTAFYLCASRQGARTEAFFGQGTRLTVV.

This rearrangement joins TRBV3-1 (or the pseudogene TRBV3-2) to TRBJ1-2; the match to TRBD1 covers 8 bases. The CDR3 spans 17 residues. V trimming: 6 bases; J trimming: 2 bases; junction bases outside the gene matches: 14. Germline-derived CDR1 and CDR2 are LGHDT and YNNKEL (reference sequence). The CDR3 sequence: CASSHNAGTGFNYGYTF. Here the CDR3 DNA reads TGTGCCAGCAGTCATAACGCAGGGACAGGCTTCAACTATGGCTACACCTTC.

CDR3 sequence (DNA): TGTGCCAGCAGCCTCGGACTGAACTACGAGCAGTACTTC. It translates to CASSLGLNYEQYF. The J gene is TRBJ2-7, the V gene TRBV7-8, with D tentatively TRBD2 (5 bases). Per germline, CDR1 SGHVS and CDR2 FQNEAQ. Trimming removed 5 bases at V and 3 bases at J, with 11 bases between. This CDR3 is 13 amino acids long.

The genes are TRBV7-8 and TRBJ1-2, with no clear D. The CDR3 sequence is 17 residues long. Germline V gene lookup returns CDR1 SGHVS and CDR2 FQNEAQ. With 3 bases removed from V and 0 bases from J, the gap between germline ends came to 17 bases. Here the CDR3 reads CASSFSVGGAANYGYTF. In nucleotides, the CDR3 is TGTGCCAGCAGCTTCTCCGTGGGAGGAGCAGCTAACTATGGCTACACCTTC.

The V call is TRBV7-8, the J call TRBJ1-5; TRBD1 aligns across 9 bases. The ends lost 4 bases at V and 7 bases at J; junction bases unmatched: 8. This CDR3 has 15 residues. Per the germline V gene, CDR1 is SGHVS and CDR2 is FQNEAQ. CDR3 sequence: CASSYPGQGLQPQHF. In DNA form, the CDR3 reads TGTGCCAGCAGCTACCCGGGACAGGGATTACAGCCCCAGCATTTT.